The source of this T cell receptor (beta chain) is a study of post-analysis software for immune sequencing data (dated by TCRdb to about 2015). Background for the entire study: The recorded disease courses included relapsing-remitting, secondary progressive and progressive-relapsing multiple sclerosis, and some patients had no subtype annotation. Patient repertoires were compared against 11 to 12 previously published healthy control repertoires from donors aged about 6 to 26 years. A subset of samples was prepared in parallel using single-end sample barcoding, then pooled and co-amplified after Illumina adapter ligation. Paper-wide results and their limitations: Significantly higher frequencies in patients than in controls were found for roughly 5 TRBV segments, including TRBV5-6, TRBV5-1 and TRBV20-1. The control group was slightly older than the multiple sclerosis patient group. Significantly lower normalized Chao1 diversity was found in multiple sclerosis patients than in controls, suggesting substantial peripheral T-cell clonal expansion. Direct clustering with F measure showed strong co-clustering of samples prepared in the same batch, prompting a batch-effect correction.

Spanning cysteine to phenylalanine, the CDR3 consists of 16 amino acids. Just CDR3 DNA is preserved here, 48 bases in frame from base 1. Looking up the germline V gene yields CDR1 SGHRS and CDR2 YFSETQ. Germline trimming: 0 bases from V, 0 bases from J; junction bases outside gene matches: 6. TCR beta repertoires were profiled from peripheral blood of about a dozen young patients with multiple sclerosis to demonstrate the VDJtools post-analysis software. The patients with multiple sclerosis were children and adolescents between roughly 6 and 17 years of age. The protocol used for the library was PCR. Sequencing used an Illumina HiSeq 2500. Unique molecular identifiers were incorporated into TCR beta cDNA libraries to reduce PCR and sequencing biases. Roughly 0.5 million cDNA molecules were obtained per 1 to 10 million input T cells, so each molecule approximated one T cell. The same protocol used for the earlier healthy control dataset was applied to prepare and sequence the patient libraries. Samples belonging to the same batch were prepared together, multiplexed and sequenced on a shared HiSeq lane. As for the authors' bioinformatics: MIGEC was used to process the raw barcoded reads, and molecular identifier groups with only a single read were discarded before consensus assembly and CDR3 extraction. Clonotype tables were post-analysed with VDJtools, and diversity was normalized by down-sampling all datasets to the smallest sample size. To correct batch-related cross-sample contamination, repertoire overlap clustering matched CDR3 amino acid sequences but not nucleotide sequences. TCRdb applied fastp at Q25 and MiXCR to the public reads, then kept only in-frame beta chains. For every CDR3 protein sequence, its rows merge into one entry that carries the most common genes and DNA. TCRdb, not the original authors, processed these V and J calls. The sample table shows about 540,000 distinct CDR3 sequences, and 30% to 40% are seen once. Of the sample, approximately 6% is held by the ten largest clones.

Worth noting for this clonotype: Its antigen remains undetermined. The input lacks base qualities; no much larger clone sits a single base away.

The sequenced sample consisted of blood. This chain joins TRBV5-1 to TRBJ2-7; the junction holds 7 bases that match TRBD1. This receptor was obtained from a girl aged 2 to 17 with multiple sclerosis. At the DNA level, the sequence is TGCGCCAGCAGCTTGGGGACAGGTTCGCGCTCCTACGAGCAGTACTTC. It encodes CASSLGTGSRSYEQYF.